This is a list of T cell receptor beta chains from one sample in a study of T cell changes during pregnancy in multiple sclerosis. Using immunoSEQ multiplex PCR, the repertoire was profiled, and TCRdb retains in-frame clones only, with some absent. Here the sample spans fewer than 110,000 clones, roughly nine tenths being singletons. The input for sequencing was peripheral blood, taken after pregnancy. These receptors all come from a female donor with multiple sclerosis, enrolled in a pregnancy study. CDR3s include the opening cysteine and the closing phenylalanine or tryptophan. Clone size, where shown, is once, few, many, or a class for clones that have expanded.

TRBV28	-	TRBJ2-7	CASSRDRWTSGVSHEQYF
TRBV6-4	-	TRBJ2-3	CASSLDREPTDTQYF
TRBV6-1	few	TRBJ1-2	CASSESRTAHGYTF
TRBV6-1	-	TRBJ1-1	CASSGRTGVDSEAFF
TRBV27	-	TRBJ1-4	CASSYAATGGEKLFF
TRBV5-1	-	TRBJ2-1	CASSLDPGYNEQFF
TRBV7-9	-	TRBJ1-2	CASSLNEVAGYTF
TRBV2	-	TRBJ1-1	CASSGVGGNTEAFF
TRBV5-1	-	TRBJ2-2	CASSLTGKNTGELFF
TRBV7-3	-	TRBJ1-5	CASSLRAGSQPQHF
TRBV13	-	TRBJ2-1	CASRPGLAPNNEQFF
TRBV19	-	TRBJ2-2	CASSPIRGSNGGELFF
TRBV9	-	TRBJ2-2	CASSVSPTGELFF
TRBV28	-	TRBJ1-1	CASSLGQGAEAFF
TRBV5-1	-	TRBJ2-5	CASSRNPRDRRLQETQYF
TRBV27	-	TRBJ2-2	CASSFITAGTGELFF
TRBV5-1	-	TRBJ1-1	CASRPIAGVNTEAFF
TRBV19	-	TRBJ1-2	CASTPQGTGNGYTF
TRBV5-8	-	TRBJ1-1	CASSFSLNTEAFF
TRBV4-2	once	TRBJ2-7	CASSQVGSSYEQYF
TRBV19	-	TRBJ1-1	CASSYRDTEAFF
TRBV7-8	-	TRBJ2-7	CASSHSGTSGTENYEQYF
TRBV21-1	-	TRBJ2-7	CASSTPGTGAYEQYF
TRBV6-5	-	TRBJ1-1	CASSSLRTTEAFF
TRBV11-1	-	TRBJ2-2	CASSLNTGELFF
TRBV10-3	-	TRBJ2-7	CAISGDSSTSYEQYF
TRBV4-2	once	TRBJ2-7	CASSQARTGGHEQYF
TRBV30	few	TRBJ2-7	CAWSRGGGHLEQYF
TRBV5-1	-	TRBJ2-3	CASNDRAGGRTDTQYF
TRBV5-1	-	TRBJ2-1	CASSFVGTSGRGNEQFF
TRBV29-1	-	TRBJ1-1	CSGRQGSFLNTEAFF
TRBV28	-	TRBJ1-1	CASRRDRVLPNTEAFF
TRBV20-1	few	TRBJ1-1	CGGRGTEAFF
TRBV18	-	TRBJ1-5	CASSPPGTVQPQHF
TRBV6-1	-	TRBJ1-4	CASSEGRTSWEKLFF
TRBV2	-	TRBJ2-1	CASSNGLALNEQFF
TRBV14	-	TRBJ1-6	CASSHKPSGVLHYNSPLHF
TRBV19	-	TRBJ2-3	CASRGIDTQYF
TRBV7-9	-	TRBJ1-1	CASSSRLSGTEAFF
TRBV7-8	-	TRBJ1-3	CASSQQPSSGNTIYF
TRBV5-4	-	TRBJ1-2	CASSSKTGGYGYGYTF
TRBV15	-	TRBJ1-4	CATSRVRARATMIGEKLFF
TRBV6-5	-	TRBJ1-2	CASSYHRGGNYGYTF
TRBV7-9	-	TRBJ1-4	CASSLYPRQGFNEKLFF
TRBV7-2	-	TRBJ1-5	CASSLEPGNQPQHF
TRBV29-1	few	TRBJ2-1	CSVDSRGTSFDNEQFF
TRBV7-9	once	TRBJ2-2	CASSLATDTGELFF
TRBV4-2	-	TRBJ2-1	CASSQWGLKAGHNEQFF
TRBV18	-	TRBJ1-1	CASSPKGRGSEAFF
TRBV11-2	-	TRBJ2-3	CASSLIRDYLTDTQYF
TRBV27	-	TRBJ2-7	CASSSRVVQGNEQYF
TRBV2	-	TRBJ1-2	CASSERARQVYGYTF
TRBV5-5	-	TRBJ2-1	CASSLLTSGGARGEQFF
TRBV19	-	TRBJ1-5	CASTGQGLPGNQPQHF
TRBV9	once	TRBJ1-1	CASSVEGENTEAFF
TRBV6-5	-	TRBJ2-1	CASSRDYEQFF
TRBV6-5	-	TRBJ1-2	CASSYSRTGGVGYTF
TRBV10-1	-	TRBJ2-2	CASSAGGNTGELFF
TRBV28	-	TRBJ1-5	CASSLGTGGGNQPQHF